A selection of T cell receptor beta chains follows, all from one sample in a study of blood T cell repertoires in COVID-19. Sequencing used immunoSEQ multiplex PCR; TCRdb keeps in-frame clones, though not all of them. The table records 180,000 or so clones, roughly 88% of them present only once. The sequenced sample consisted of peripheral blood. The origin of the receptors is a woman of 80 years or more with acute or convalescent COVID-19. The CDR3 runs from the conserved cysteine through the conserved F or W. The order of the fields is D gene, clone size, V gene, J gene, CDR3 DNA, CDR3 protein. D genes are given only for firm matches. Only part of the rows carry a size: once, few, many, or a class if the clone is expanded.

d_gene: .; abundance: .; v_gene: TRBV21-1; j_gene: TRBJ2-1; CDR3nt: TGTGCCAGCAGCATACCTCGGGTAGCGGGAAAGCATGAGCAGTTCTTC; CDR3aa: CASSIPRVAGKHEQFF
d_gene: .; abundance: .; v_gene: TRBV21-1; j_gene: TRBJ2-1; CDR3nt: TGTGCCAGCAGCAAAGGGGGCCTAGCGGATTACAATGAGCAGTTCTTC; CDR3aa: CASSKGGLADYNEQFF
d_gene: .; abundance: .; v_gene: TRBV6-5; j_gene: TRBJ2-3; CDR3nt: TGTGCCAGCAGTTCCCAGGGGTTTGGGGGAGATACGCAGTATTTT; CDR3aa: CASSSQGFGGDTQYF
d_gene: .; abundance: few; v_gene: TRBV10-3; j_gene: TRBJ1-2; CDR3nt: TGTGCCATTACCGACGCGGAACGAGGGTATGGCTACACCTTC; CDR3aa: CAITDAERGYGYTF
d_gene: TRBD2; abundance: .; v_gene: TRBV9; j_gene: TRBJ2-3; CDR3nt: TGTGCCAGCAGCGCCGCGGGACTAGCGGCCTGGTCCACAGATACGCAGTATTTT; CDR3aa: CASSAAGLAAWSTDTQYF
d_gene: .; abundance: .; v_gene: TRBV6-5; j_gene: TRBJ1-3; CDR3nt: TGTGCCCGATGGGGCGCAGGGCGAGGAAACACCATATATTTT; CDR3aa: CARWGAGRGNTIYF
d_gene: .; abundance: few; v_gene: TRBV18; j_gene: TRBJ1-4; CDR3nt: TGTGCCAGCTCTGCGCTTGGAGGGGTCGGGGAAAAACTGTTTTTT; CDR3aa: CASSALGGVGEKLFF
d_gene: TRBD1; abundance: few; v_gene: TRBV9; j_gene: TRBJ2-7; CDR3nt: TGTGCCAGCAGCAATTTCGACAGGGGAAGCTCCTACGAGCAGTACTTC; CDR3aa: CASSNFDRGSSYEQYF
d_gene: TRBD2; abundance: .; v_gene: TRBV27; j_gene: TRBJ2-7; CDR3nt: TGTGCCAGCAGTTTTAGCGGGGGGGGGTCAAGCGACGAGCAGTACTTC; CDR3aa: CASSFSGGGSSDEQYF
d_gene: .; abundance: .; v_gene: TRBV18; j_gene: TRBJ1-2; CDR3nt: TGTGCCAGCTCACCAAACTTCATGGATGGCTACACCTTC; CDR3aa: CASSPNFMDGYTF
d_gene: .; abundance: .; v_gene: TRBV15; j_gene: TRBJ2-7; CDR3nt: TGTGCCACCAGCCAGGGTAGATCAAAAGAGCAGTACTTC; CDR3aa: CATSQGRSKEQYF
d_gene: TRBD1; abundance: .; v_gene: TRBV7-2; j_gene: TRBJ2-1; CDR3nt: TGTGCCAGCAGCTGGGACAGGGGGGTGGGCAATGAGCAGTTCTTC; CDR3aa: CASSWDRGVGNEQFF
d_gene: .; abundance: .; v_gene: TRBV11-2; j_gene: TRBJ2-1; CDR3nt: TGTGCCAGCAGCCCCCCAGGGGGGAATGAGCAGTTCTTC; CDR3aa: CASSPPGGNEQFF
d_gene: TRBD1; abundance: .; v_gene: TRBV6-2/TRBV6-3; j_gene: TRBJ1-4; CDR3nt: TGTGCCAGCAGCCTCACCCCGGGACAGGGGAAAGAAAAACTGTTTTTT; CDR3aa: CASSLTPGQGKEKLFF
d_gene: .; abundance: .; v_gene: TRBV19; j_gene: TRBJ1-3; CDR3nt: TGTGCCAGTAGTTCCAGATCTGGAAACACCATATATTTT; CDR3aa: CASSSRSGNTIYF
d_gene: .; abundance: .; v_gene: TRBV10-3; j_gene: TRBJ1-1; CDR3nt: TGTGCCATCAGTGACTCGTTTGGGGCATCCGATGCGGCTTTCTTT; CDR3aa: CAISDSFGASDAAFF
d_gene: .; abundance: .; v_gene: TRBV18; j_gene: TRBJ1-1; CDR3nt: TGTGCCAGCTCACCATCTTTCCGGACTGAAGCTTTCTTT; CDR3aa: CASSPSFRTEAFF
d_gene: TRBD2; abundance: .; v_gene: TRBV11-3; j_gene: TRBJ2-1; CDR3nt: TGTGCCAGCAGCTTCCGCGGGGGTTACAATGAGCAGTTCTTC; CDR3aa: CASSFRGGYNEQFF